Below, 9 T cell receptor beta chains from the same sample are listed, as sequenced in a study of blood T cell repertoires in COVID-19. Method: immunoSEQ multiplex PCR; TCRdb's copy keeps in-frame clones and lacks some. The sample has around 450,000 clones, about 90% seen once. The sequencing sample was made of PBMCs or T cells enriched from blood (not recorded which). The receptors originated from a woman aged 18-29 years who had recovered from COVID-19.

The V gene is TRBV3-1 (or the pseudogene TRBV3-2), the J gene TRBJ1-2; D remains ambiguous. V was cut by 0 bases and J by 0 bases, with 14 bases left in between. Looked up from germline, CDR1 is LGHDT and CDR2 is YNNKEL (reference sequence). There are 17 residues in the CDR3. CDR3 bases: TGTGCCAGCAGCCAAGAAATAACCCAAGGAGCTAACTATGGCTACACCTTC. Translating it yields CASSQEITQGANYGYTF.

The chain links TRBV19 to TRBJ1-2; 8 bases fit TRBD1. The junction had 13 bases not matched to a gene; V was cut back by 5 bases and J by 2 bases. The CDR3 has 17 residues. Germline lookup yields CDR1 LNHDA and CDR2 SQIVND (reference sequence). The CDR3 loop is CASSGPFDRGFNYGYTF. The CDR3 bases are TGTGCCAGTAGTGGCCCCTTCGACAGGGGATTCAACTATGGCTACACCTTC.

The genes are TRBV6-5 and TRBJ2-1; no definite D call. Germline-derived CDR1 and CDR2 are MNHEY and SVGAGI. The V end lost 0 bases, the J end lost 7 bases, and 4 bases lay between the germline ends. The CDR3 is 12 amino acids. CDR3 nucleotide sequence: TGTGCCAGCAGTTACTCCTTGAATGAGCAGTTCTTC. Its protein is CASSYSLNEQFF.

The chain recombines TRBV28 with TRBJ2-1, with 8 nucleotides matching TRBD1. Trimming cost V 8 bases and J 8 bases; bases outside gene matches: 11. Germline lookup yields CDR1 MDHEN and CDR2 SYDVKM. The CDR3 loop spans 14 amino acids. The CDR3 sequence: CASLSRGLLDEQFF. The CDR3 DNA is TGTGCCAGCCTGAGCAGGGGGCTATTGGATGAGCAGTTCTTC. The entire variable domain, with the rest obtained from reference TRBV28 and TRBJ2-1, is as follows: DVKVTQSSRYLVKRTGEKVFLECVQDMDHENMFWYRQDPGLGLRLIYFSYDVKMKEKGDIPEGYSVSREKKERFSLILESASTNQTSMYLCASLSRGLLDEQFFGPGTRLTVL.

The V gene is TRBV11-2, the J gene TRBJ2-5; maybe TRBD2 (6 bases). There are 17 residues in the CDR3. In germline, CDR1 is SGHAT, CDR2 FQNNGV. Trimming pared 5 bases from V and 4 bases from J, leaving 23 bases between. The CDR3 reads CASSMGLYSAGRETQYF. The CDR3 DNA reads TGTGCCAGCAGCATGGGACTGTACTCCGCTGGGCGAGAGACCCAGTACTTC.

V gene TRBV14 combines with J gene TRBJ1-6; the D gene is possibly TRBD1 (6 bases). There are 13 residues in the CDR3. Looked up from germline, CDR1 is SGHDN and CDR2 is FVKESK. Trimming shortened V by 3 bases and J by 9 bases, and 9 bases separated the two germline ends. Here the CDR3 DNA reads TGTGCCAGCAGCCATACAGGGACTTCACCCCTCCACTTT. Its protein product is CASSHTGTSPLHF.

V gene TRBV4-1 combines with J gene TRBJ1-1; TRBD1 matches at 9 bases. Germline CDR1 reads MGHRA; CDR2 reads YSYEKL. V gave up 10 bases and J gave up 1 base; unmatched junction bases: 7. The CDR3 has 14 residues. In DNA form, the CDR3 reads TGCGCCACTGAGCGGGGACAGGGGAACACTGAAGCTTTCTTT. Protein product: CATERGQGNTEAFF.

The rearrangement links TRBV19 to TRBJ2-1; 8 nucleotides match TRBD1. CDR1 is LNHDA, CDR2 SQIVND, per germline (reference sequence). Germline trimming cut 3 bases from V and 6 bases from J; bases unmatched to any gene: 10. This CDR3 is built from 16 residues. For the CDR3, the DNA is TGTGCCAGTAGTATCCGGATCTCAGGGGGCCTCAATGAGCAGTTCTTC. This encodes CASSIRISGGLNEQFF.

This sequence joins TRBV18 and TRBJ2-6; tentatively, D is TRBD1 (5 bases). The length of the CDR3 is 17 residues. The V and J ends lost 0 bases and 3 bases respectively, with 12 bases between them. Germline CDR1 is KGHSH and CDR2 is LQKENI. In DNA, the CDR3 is TGTGCCAGCTCACCACCTGGCAGGGATGGTGGGGCCAACGTCCTGACTTTC. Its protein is CASSPPGRDGGANVLTF.